This T cell receptor beta chain was found in a study of shared clonotypes between healthy human individuals. Study context: The composition of the donors was a couple of women and a few men aged 18 to 49.

The CDR3 has 15 amino acids. Germline values: CDR1 LNHDA, CDR2 SQIVND (reference sequence). The V end lost 5 bases, the J end lost 4 bases, and 17 bases lay between the germline ends. General study findings and limits: In contrast to clonotypes shared by all four donors, non-shared clonotypes had lower generation probabilities. Clonotype sharing across a few donors was observed for about 5.2% of naive CD4 clonotypes. Naive subsets tended to show greater estimated richness than memory subsets.

CD8 cells regarded as naive lacked CD45RO, were positively chosen for CCR7, and omitted terminally differentiated effector memory CD45RA+ cells. Sequenced by immunoSEQ multiplex PCR; TCRdb stores in-frame clones only, minus some. The sample lists about 2.1 million clones, under 95% occurring once. As regards this clone: Its antigen remains unknown.

This TCR was sampled from a young man in good health. Some clones in this sample may be carry-over from other donors' samples. The rearrangement links TRBV19 to TRBJ1-2, with D maybe TRBD1 (6 bases). Sequencing was carried out using naive CD8+ T cells from PBMCs. CDR3 sequence (DNA): TGTGCCAGTAGTCCCGGACAGCTGACTTTCTATGGCTACACCTTC. Amino acid sequence: CASSPGQLTFYGYTF.